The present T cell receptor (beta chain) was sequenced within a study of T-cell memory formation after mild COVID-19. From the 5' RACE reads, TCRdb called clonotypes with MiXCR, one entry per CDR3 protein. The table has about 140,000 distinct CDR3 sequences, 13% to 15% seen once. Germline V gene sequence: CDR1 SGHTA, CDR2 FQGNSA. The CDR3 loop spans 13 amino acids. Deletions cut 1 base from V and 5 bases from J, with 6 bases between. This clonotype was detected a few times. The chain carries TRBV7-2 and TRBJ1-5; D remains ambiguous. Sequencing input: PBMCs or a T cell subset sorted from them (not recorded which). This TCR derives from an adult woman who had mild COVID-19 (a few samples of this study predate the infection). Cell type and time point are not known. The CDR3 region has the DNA TGTGCCAGCAGCTTAGGACATTATCAGCCCCAGCATTTT. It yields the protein CASSLGHYQPQHF.